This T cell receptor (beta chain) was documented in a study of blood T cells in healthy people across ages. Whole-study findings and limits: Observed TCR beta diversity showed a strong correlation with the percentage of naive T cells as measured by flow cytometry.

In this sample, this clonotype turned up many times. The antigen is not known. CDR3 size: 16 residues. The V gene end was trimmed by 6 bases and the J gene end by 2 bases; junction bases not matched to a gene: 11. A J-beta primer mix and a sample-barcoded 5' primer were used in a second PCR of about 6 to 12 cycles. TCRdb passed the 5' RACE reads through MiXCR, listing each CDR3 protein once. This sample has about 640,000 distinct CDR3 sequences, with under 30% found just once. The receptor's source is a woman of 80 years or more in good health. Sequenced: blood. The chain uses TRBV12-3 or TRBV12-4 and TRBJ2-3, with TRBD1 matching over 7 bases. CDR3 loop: CASSSQHRGLTDTQYF. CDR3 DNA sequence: TGTGCCAGCAGCTCTCAGCACAGGGGCCTCACAGATACGCAGTATTTT.